These 16 T cell receptor beta chains were sequenced from one sample in a study of cytomegalovirus exposure and HLA in healthy donors. Researchers ran the PCR with 60 Vbeta and 13 Jbeta primers. Here immunoSEQ multiplex PCR was the method, and the copy in TCRdb shows in-frame clones only, minus some. The data contain about 140,000 clones, roughly four fifths of them singletons. Sequenced material: PBMCs. The receptors come from a male donor in good health and CMV-seronegative.

The chain recombines TRBV10-3 with TRBJ1-5, with 8 bases aligning to TRBD1. The germline V gene encodes CDR1 ENHRY and CDR2 SYGVKD. The CDR3 is 13 residues long. V was pared by 11 bases and J by 6 bases, with 9 bases of the junction left unmatched. The chain's CDR3 is CAVGTGVGQPQHF. The CDR3 DNA is TGTGCCGTTGGGACAGGAGTGGGTCAGCCCCAGCATTTT.

The chain links TRBV5-5 to TRBJ2-6, with D possibly TRBD1 on 7 matching bases. The CDR3 length is 17 residues. Between the trimmed V and J ends, which lost 3 bases and 0 bases, there was a span of 13 bases. The germline V gene has CDR1 SGHKS and CDR2 YYEKEE (reference sequence). The CDR3 DNA follows: TGTGCCAGCAGCTCGGGAGCAGGGGGCTCTGGGGCCAACGTCCTGACTTTC. Its translation: CASSSGAGGSGANVLTF. The full variable domain, rest sourced from reference TRBV5-5 and TRBJ2-6, is DAGVTQSPTHLIKTRGQQVTLRCSPISGHKSVSWYQQVLGQGPQFIFQYYEKEERGRGNFPDRFSARQFPNYSSELNVNALLLGDSALYLCASSSGAGGSGANVLTFGAGSRLTVL.

The chain uses TRBV5-1 and TRBJ2-1; TRBD1 aligns across 10 bases. Trimming took 2 bases from V and 4 from J; bases not matched to a gene: 3. Per germline, CDR1 SGHRS and CDR2 YFSETQ. This CDR3 spans 15 amino acids. The CDR3 reads CASSFPGQGYNEQFF. The CDR3 region has the DNA TGCGCCAGCAGCTTTCCGGGACAGGGGTACAATGAGCAGTTCTTC.

This clone showed up just a few times. The chain combines TRBV9 with TRBJ2-3; TRBD2 aligns across 7 bases. The CDR3 runs to 17 residues. Trimming removed 3 bases from V and 3 bases from J; junction bases left unmatched: 13. Germline V gene sequence: CDR1 SGDLS, CDR2 YYNGEE. In nucleotides, the CDR3 is TGTGCCAGCAGCGGGGGCCGGGCGGGGGAGTTTACAGATACGCAGTATTTT. It is translated as CASSGGRAGEFTDTQYF.

The V and J genes are TRBV5-1 and TRBJ2-7; TRBD1 might be the D (6 bases). The CDR3 extends over 14 amino acids. Per germline, CDR1 SGHRS and CDR2 YFSETQ. The V end was cut by 7 bases, the J end by 2 bases, with 16 bases between. DNA of the CDR3: TGCGCCAGCGCAGAGGACAGCCAGGCCTACGAGCAGTACTTC. It codes for CASAEDSQAYEQYF.

A few counts support this clone. The chain combines TRBV27 with TRBJ1-2; TRBD1 aligns across 7 bases. Germline values: CDR1 MNHEY, CDR2 SMNVEV (reference sequence). V shed 6 bases and J 3 bases; nucleotides not matched to a gene: 7. The CDR3 runs 14 residues. The CDR3 nucleotides are TGTGCCAGCAGAGCACGAGGGGGCGACTATGGCTACACCTTC. Protein sequence: CASRARGGDYGYTF.

The chain uses TRBV19 and TRBJ2-5, with 13 nucleotides matching TRBD2. Trimming took 5 bases from V and 5 from J; bases not matched to a gene: 5. The CDR3 runs 15 residues. Germline CDR1 and CDR2: LNHDA and SQIVND (reference sequence). In DNA form, the CDR3 reads TGTGCCAGTAGTTCCCGGACTAGCGGGGGTGAGACCCAGTACTTC. This sequence encodes CASSSRTSGGETQYF. Using reference TRBV19 and TRBJ2-5 for the parts outside the CDR3, the full variable domain is DGGITQSPKYLFRKEGQNVTLSCEQNLNHDAMYWYRQDPGQGLRLIYYSQIVNDFQKGDIAEGYSVSREKKESFPLTVTSAQKNPTAFYLCASSSRTSGGETQYFGPGTRLLVL.

The chain couples TRBV5-6 to TRBJ1-4; the match to TRBD1 covers 7 bases. V lost 4 bases, J lost 5 bases, and 5 bases stayed unmatched. This CDR3 comprises 14 residues. Germline CDR1 reads SGHDT; CDR2 reads YYEEEE. Here the CDR3 reads CASSPDRENEKLFF. For the CDR3, the DNA is TGTGCCAGCAGCCCCGACAGGGAGAATGAAAAACTGTTTTTT.

The rearrangement uses TRBV27 and TRBJ2-3, with no clear D. CDR3 length: 12 residues. V lost 7 bases to trimming and J lost 5 bases, with 10 bases between them. Looked up from germline, CDR1 is MNHEY and CDR2 is SMNVEV (reference sequence). The CDR3 protein is CASMSLRDTQYF. In DNA form, the CDR3 reads TGTGCCAGCATGTCTCTCAGAGATACGCAGTATTTT.

Note on this clone: This same CDR3 is encoded by further DNA sequences in the sample. The rearrangement uses TRBV7-6 and TRBJ1-1, with a tentative D call TRBD1 (5 bases). Germline values: CDR1 SGHVS, CDR2 FNYEAQ. There are 14 residues in the CDR3. V dropped 5 bases and J dropped 6 bases, with 16 bases sitting between them. The CDR3 sequence is CASSPRGYPPEAFF. The DNA of the CDR3 is TGTGCCAGCAGCCCTAGGGGCTATCCTCCTGAAGCTTTCTTT. Drawing the rest from reference TRBV7-6 and TRBJ1-1, the complete variable domain is GAGVSQSPRYKVTKRGQDVALRCDPISGHVSLYWYRQALGQGPEFLTYFNYEAQQDKSGLPNDRFSAERPEGSISTLTIQRTEQRDSAMYRCASSPRGYPPEAFFGQGTRLTVV.

This clone has just one count. V usage is TRBV12-5 and J usage is TRBJ2-1; TRBD1 aligns across 10 bases. The germline V gene encodes CDR1 LGHNT and CDR2 FRNRAP. The V gene end was trimmed by 3 bases and the J gene end by 9 bases; junction bases not matched to a gene: 5. This CDR3 has 14 amino acids. CDR3 amino acids: CASGFETGGSEQFF. The CDR3 region has the DNA TGTGCTAGTGGTTTCGAGACAGGGGGCTCTGAGCAGTTCTTC.

V and J are TRBV6-6 and TRBJ1-6, with TRBD1 identical over 8 bases. The CDR3 has 15 residues. V shed 6 bases and J 6 bases; nucleotides not matched to a gene: 7. Germline V gene data show CDR1 as MNHNY and CDR2 as SVGAGI (reference sequence). The CDR3 here is CASSLRQGSNSPLHF. For the CDR3, the DNA is TGTGCCAGCAGCCTCCGACAGGGGTCTAATTCACCCCTCCACTTT.

The chain joins TRBV6-5 to TRBJ1-3; no firm D call. The CDR3 covers 14 residues. Germline-derived CDR1 and CDR2 are MNHEY and SVGAGI. V was trimmed by 2 bases and J by 1 base, leaving 6 bases between them. DNA for the CDR3: TGTGCCAGCAGTTACGAGCGATCTGGAAACACCATATATTTT. Protein sequence: CASSYERSGNTIYF.

This clone turned up a few times. CDR3 DNA: TGTGCCAGCAGTGAAAGGGCGGAGGGCGGCTATGGCTACACCTTC. Translating it yields CASSERAEGGYGYTF. The chain has TRBV6-1 and TRBJ1-2, with unresolved D. The CDR3 spans 15 residues. From germline, CDR1 is MNHNS and CDR2 SASEGT. The V end lost 2 bases, the J end lost 4 bases, and 14 bases lay between the germline ends.

The J gene is TRBJ2-7, the V gene TRBV18, with D possibly being TRBD2 (6 bases). Trimming removed 2 bases from V and 5 bases from J, with 22 bases in between. The CDR3 is 17 residues long. CDR1 and CDR2 from the germline V gene are KGHSH and LQKENI. The DNA of the CDR3 is TGTGCCAGCTCACCAATTGCGGGAATTAGTGTTCTCCACGAGCAGTACTTC. This gives the protein CASSPIAGISVLHEQYF.

J is TRBJ1-5 and V is TRBV18, with 9 positions matching TRBD1. This CDR3 comprises 16 residues. Trimming cost V 3 bases and J 1 base; bases outside gene matches: 4. Germline V gene sequence: CDR1 KGHSH, CDR2 LQKENI. CDR3 amino acids: CASSPSQGASNQPQHF. The CDR3 nucleotides read TGTGCCAGCTCACCCTCACAGGGGGCAAGCAATCAGCCCCAGCATTTT.